This TCR beta chain originates from a study of T cell responses to AZD1222 COVID-19 vaccine (dated by TCRdb to the early 2020s). For the wider study: TCR sequencing covered approximately 230 trial participants: roughly 200 given two doses of AZD1222 and 26 given two doses of MenACWY control vaccine. Trial participants were enrolled by age into subgroups of 18-55, 56-69 and 70-plus years, and roughly 150, 30 and 60 TCR-sequenced participants, respectively, were included in these subgroups.

What the authors observed across the whole study: Conclusions about previously exposed vaccinees are limited, since just a handful of AZD1222 recipients were seropositive for SARS-CoV-2 at baseline. The 56-69-year group was small, and its depth increase did not reach significance, likely because of low power. CD4 TCRs associated with the vaccine covered the entire spike protein, and the dominant responses were in regions 160-218 and 743-854. Because no day 14 peak-response samples were available, repertoires were characterized only after the peak T cell response. Participants were mostly white British and included more females than males, and it was suggested by the authors that clonal diversity may have been underestimated. After two AZD1222 doses, both the breadth and the depth of spike-specific TCRs were significantly higher than at day 0 and than in MenACWY recipients. Epitopes outside the regions mutated in the B.1.351 and B.1.1.7 variants were reportedly recognized by nearly half of the unique spike-specific TCRs.

The time point label corresponds to: about 28 days (+/-7) after the second vaccine dose. AZD1222 recipients with second doses at about 4 weeks or about 12 weeks were pooled, because spike-specific TCR depth and breadth did not differ between schedules. Vaccinee samples were obtained from the UK trials COV001 and COV002, which included a single-blind randomized controlled phase 2/3 trial of AZD1222 (ChAdOx1 nCoV-19) in healthy adults. For TCRbeta chain sequencing, PBMC samples were collected from trial participants at day 0 and at day 28 after the second dose. To note about this clone: Its antigen is currently not known. The sample holds no much larger clone one base away, and base qualities are not on file.

The CDR3 regions of human TCRbeta chains were analyzed by immunosequencing. As for the original processing: Repertoire TCRs were checked for matches against a reference library of SARS-CoV-2-specific TCRs that had been generated using the MIRA antigen-specificity platform. Breadth was defined as the fraction of unique TCRs that were SARS-CoV-2-associated, and depth was defined as the fraction of total T cells that were SARS-CoV-2-associated. Using the MIRA data, each spike-specific TCR was assigned both to the spike region to which the TCR was reactive and to a CD4 or CD8 class. Log10-transformed breadth and depth values were compared by one-way ANOVA with Sidak's multiple comparisons tests. This immuneACCESS table, as held by TCRdb, lists in-frame sequences with V and J called but not all clones. Of the missing ones, under half trace to an unresolved V gene in checked studies; the others have no known cause. V and J calls and clone size are as listed in that table; D and trimming were resolved from the DNA. For this sample there are about 150,000 clones; approximately 91% appear just once. Of the sample, just under 2% is held by the ten largest clones.

Trimming takes 5 bases from V and 0 bases from J, and the germline ends sit 7 bases apart. There are 13 amino acids in the CDR3, from cysteine to phenylalanine inclusive. Solely the CDR3 DNA is kept, with 39 bases framed from the first base. The germline V gene (reference sequence) yields MNHNY for CDR1 and SVGAGI for CDR2. This clonotype originated in an adult who received the AZD1222 COVID-19 vaccine. The chain uses TRBV6-6 and TRBJ1-1, with no D gene named confidently. The sequences come from peripheral blood, collected 28 days after the second AZD1222 dose. The CDR3 region has the sequence CASSGLLNTEAFF. The DNA sequence is given as TGTGCCAGCAGTGGGCTCTTGAACACTGAAGCTTTCTTT.